Listed below are T cell receptor beta chains from one sample, sequenced in a study of T-cell memory formation after mild COVID-19. A single record per CDR3 protein comes from TCRdb applying MiXCR to the 5' RACE reads. The profile shows a few hundred thousand distinct CDR3 sequences, around 27% of them singletons. Sequencing input: PBMCs or a T cell subset sorted from them (not recorded which). The receptors derive from an adult woman who had mild COVID-19 (a few samples of this study predate the infection). Cell type and time point are not known. CDR3s leave out the opening cysteine and the closing phenylalanine or tryptophan. A D gene is named only where the DNA matches it firmly. Size tells how often a clone was seen (once, few, many) or the class of an expanded clone, and some rows leave it out.

>TRBJ2-5|TRBV7-9|TRBD2|few
ASRHTSGETQY
>TRBJ1-5|TRBV19|-|few
ASTRRGTQPQH
>TRBJ2-3|TRBV5-1|TRBD1|-
ASSLGQGASDTQY
>TRBJ2-6|TRBV27|-|-
ASRQGTSGANVLT
>TRBJ2-5|TRBV28|TRBD2|-
ASSLGEGGTETQY
>TRBJ2-1|TRBV4-1|TRBD1|-
ASSQDRQGADEQF
>TRBJ2-5|TRBV30|-|-
AWSVGRAETQY
>TRBJ2-1|TRBV20-1|-|-
SASGNGEQF
>TRBJ2-3|TRBV12-3/TRBV12-4|-|many
ASSPPGGDTQY
>TRBJ1-1|TRBV5-1|-|few
ASSLSPVGMNTEAF
>TRBJ2-5|TRBV24-1|-|few
ATSDFSRGETQY
>TRBJ1-5|TRBV6-5|-|-
ASSSQSFSNQPQH
>TRBJ2-7|TRBV10-3|-|-
AISDLRDGKYEQY
>TRBJ2-5|TRBV2|-|-
ASSVERLETQY
>TRBJ1-2|TRBV15|-|few
ATSRGQVLDYGYT
>TRBJ2-5|TRBV25-1|-|-
ASSEGTPGTQY
>TRBJ2-2|TRBV20-1|TRBD1|-
SAHRDRGTGELF
>TRBJ1-3|TRBV28|-|once
ASSLFQGFWSSGNTIY
>TRBJ2-7|TRBV20-1|-|-
SARVKSSYEQY
>TRBJ2-5|TRBV27|TRBD1|few
ASSSGTGGRETQY
>TRBJ2-1|TRBV20-1|TRBD1|few
SAEEWDRGNEQF
>TRBJ1-1|TRBV5-1|-|-
ASSQTRKNEAF
>TRBJ2-5|TRBV6-5|-|few
ASSYSRNPWETQY
>TRBJ2-3|TRBV23-1|-|few
ASSRTGTPSTDTQY
>TRBJ1-6|TRBV5-5|-|-
ASSLMAAEGSPLH
>TRBJ1-1|TRBV7-9|TRBD1|-
ASSLTPLTQGAAEAF
>TRBJ2-2|TRBV29-1|-|-
SVEDGVTGELF
>TRBJ2-7|TRBV12-3/TRBV12-4|TRBD2|few
ASTNTTGLIYEQY
>TRBJ1-1|TRBV5-6|-|once
ASSLAWSNDEAF